The T cell receptor (beta chain) under discussion was sequenced for a study of blood T cells in healthy people across ages. Study findings and constraints: Researchers said unsorted PBMCs prevented a conclusive naive versus antigen-experienced comparison.

This clonotype was counted a few times. The antigen is undetermined. The germline CDR1 and CDR2 sequences are KGHDR and SFDVKD. Losses at the gene ends were 1 base for V and 2 bases for J; bases not matched to a gene: 4. The CDR3 totals 16 residues. A second PCR, run for roughly 6 to 11 cycles, used a sample-barcoded 5' primer plus a J-beta primer mix. All samples gave at least 2.5 million CDR3-containing paired-end reads. TCRdb recomputed calls from the 5' RACE reads with MiXCR, one row per CDR3 protein. The sample shows some 1.8 million distinct CDR3 sequences, approximately 40% of them seen only once. The draw of peripheral blood yielded roughly 9.1 milliliters from each donor.

The clonotype originates from a human donor in good health. The chain employs TRBV24-1 and TRBJ2-3; 8 nucleotides align to TRBD2. Sequenced sample: blood. The CDR3 bases are TGTGCCACCAGTGATTTCAGCGGGGGTTCCACAGATACGCAGTATTTT. Translation: CATSDFSGGSTDTQYF.